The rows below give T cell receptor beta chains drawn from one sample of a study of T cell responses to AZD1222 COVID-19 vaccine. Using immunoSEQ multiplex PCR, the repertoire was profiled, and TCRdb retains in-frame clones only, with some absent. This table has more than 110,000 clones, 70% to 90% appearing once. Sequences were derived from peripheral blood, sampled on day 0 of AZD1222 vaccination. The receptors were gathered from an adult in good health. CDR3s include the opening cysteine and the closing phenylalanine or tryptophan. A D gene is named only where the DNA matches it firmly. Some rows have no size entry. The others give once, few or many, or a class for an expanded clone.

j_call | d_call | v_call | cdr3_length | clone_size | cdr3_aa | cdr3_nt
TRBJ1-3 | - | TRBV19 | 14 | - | CASRGQSSGNTIYF | TGTGCCAGTAGAGGACAGAGCTCTGGAAACACCATATATTTT
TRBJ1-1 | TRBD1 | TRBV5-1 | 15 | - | CASSSRQGSNTEAFF | TGCGCCAGCAGCTCCAGACAGGGATCGAACACTGAAGCTTTCTTT
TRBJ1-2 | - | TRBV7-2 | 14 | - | CASSSRTLPRGYTF | TGTGCCAGCAGCTCCCGAACTTTGCCCCGGGGCTACACCTTC
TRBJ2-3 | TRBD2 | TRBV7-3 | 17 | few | CASSLTKGLAATDTQYF | TGTGCCAGCAGCTTAACGAAGGGACTAGCGGCCACAGATACGCAGTATTTT
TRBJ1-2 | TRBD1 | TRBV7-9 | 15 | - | CASSSGQGPNYGYTF | TGTGCCAGCAGCTCAGGACAGGGTCCTAACTATGGCTACACCTTC
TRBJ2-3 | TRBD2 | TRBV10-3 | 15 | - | CAISEGLAEGYTQYF | TGTGCCATCAGTGAGGGACTAGCGGAGGGGTATACGCAGTATTTT
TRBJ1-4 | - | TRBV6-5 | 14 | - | CASSYRGTNEKLFF | TGTGCCAGCAGTTACAGAGGGACTAATGAAAAACTGTTTTTT
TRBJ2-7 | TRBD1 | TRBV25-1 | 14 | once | CASSDRDRGVEQYF | TGTGCCAGCAGTGACCGGGACAGGGGTGTCGAGCAGTACTTC
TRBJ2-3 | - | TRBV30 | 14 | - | CAWSGARHTDTQYF | TGTGCCTGGAGTGGTGCGCGTCACACAGATACGCAGTATTTT
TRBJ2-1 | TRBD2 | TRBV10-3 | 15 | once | CAIRPLAGGFNEQFF | TGTGCCATCAGACCTCTAGCGGGAGGATTCAATGAGCAGTTCTTC
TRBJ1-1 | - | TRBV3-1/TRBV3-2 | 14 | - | CASSHGGGVTEAFF | TGTGCCAGCAGCCACGGGGGCGGAGTCACTGAAGCTTTCTTT
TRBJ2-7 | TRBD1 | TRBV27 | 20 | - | CASSLSMGTGAQQTAYEQYF | TGTGCCAGCAGTTTATCGATGGGCACAGGGGCGCAACAAACGGCCTACGAGCAGTACTTC
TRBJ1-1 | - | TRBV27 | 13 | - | CASSKQASTEAFF | TGTGCCAGCAGCAAACAGGCAAGCACTGAAGCTTTCTTT
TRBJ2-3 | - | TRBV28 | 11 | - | CASSFTDTQYF | TGTGCCAGCAGTTTTACAGATACGCAGTATTTT